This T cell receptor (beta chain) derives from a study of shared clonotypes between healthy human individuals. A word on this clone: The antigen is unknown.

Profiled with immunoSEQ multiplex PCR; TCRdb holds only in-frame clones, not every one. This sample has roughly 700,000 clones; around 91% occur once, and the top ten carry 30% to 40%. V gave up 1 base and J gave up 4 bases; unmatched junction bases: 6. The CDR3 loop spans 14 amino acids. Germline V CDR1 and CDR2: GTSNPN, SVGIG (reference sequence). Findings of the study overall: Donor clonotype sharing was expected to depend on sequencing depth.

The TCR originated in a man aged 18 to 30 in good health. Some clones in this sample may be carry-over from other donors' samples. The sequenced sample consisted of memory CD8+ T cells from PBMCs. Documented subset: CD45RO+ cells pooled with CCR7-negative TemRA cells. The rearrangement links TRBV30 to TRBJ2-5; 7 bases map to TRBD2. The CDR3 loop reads CAWSAGTTGETQYF. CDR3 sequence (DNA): TGTGCCTGGAGTGCCGGGACTACTGGAGAGACCCAGTACTTC.